The 32 T cell receptor beta chains in this list originate from one sample, sequenced in a study of CD8+CD57+ T cells in acquired aplastic anemia. The authors sequenced patients whose flow cytometry had shown CD8+CD57+ cell expansion. Genomic DNA, the template, was used for profiling of the TCR beta VDJ and CDR3. TCRdb itself ran the reads through MiXCR, one entry per CDR3 protein. The sample gives roughly 200,000 distinct CDR3 sequences, 55% to 65% of which show up once; 40% to 50% is in the top ten. The sequencing sample was made of sorted CD4+, CD8+, or CD8+CD57+ T cells (not recorded which) from PBMCs. These receptor sequences come from a human donor with aplastic anemia.

This rearrangement joins TRBV19 to TRBJ1-1; D not certain. There are 14 residues in the CDR3. Between the trimmed V and J ends, which lost 3 bases and 6 bases, there was a span of 14 bases. Germline V gene data show CDR1 as LNHDA and CDR2 as SQIVND (reference sequence). CDR3 sequence: CASSIGIGSSEAFF. CDR3 bases: TGTGCCAGTAGTATTGGTATCGGGTCCTCTGAAGCTTTCTTT.

The chain uses TRBV29-1 and TRBJ2-3, with TRBD2 matching 8 bases. The CDR3 has 15 residues. The junction had 7 bases not matched to a gene; V was cut back by 2 bases and J by 3 bases. CDR1 and CDR2 (germline): SQVTM, ANQGSEA. The CDR3 DNA reads as TGCAGCGTTGAACTGGCGGGAGGATCGACAGATACGCAGTATTTT. Amino acid sequence: CSVELAGGSTDTQYF.

In its sample, this clonotype was seen many times. At one end, the junction sequence differs from germline, possibly due to a read error. J is TRBJ1-1 and V is TRBV13; TRBD1 might be the D (5 bases). This CDR3 contains 14 residues. In germline, CDR1 is PRHDT, CDR2 FYEKMQ (reference sequence). The CDR3 DNA follows: TGTGCCAGCAGCCTAGGGGCCCGGAACACTGAAGCTTTCTTT. This gives the protein CASSLGARNTEAFF.

As DNA, the CDR3 is TGCAGCGTCGCGGACACGACAAATCAGCCCCAGCATTTT. Encoded protein: CSVADTTNQPQHF. This chain connects TRBV29-1 to TRBJ1-5, with D perhaps TRBD1 (5 bases). Germline V gene data show CDR1 as SQVTM and CDR2 as ANQGSEA. The V end was cut by 6 bases, the J end by 4 bases, with 13 bases between. The CDR3 is made up of 13 amino acids.

This clonotype was observed at least ten times. V and J are TRBV13 and TRBJ1-1; D not resolved. The CDR3 sequence is 14 residues long. The V end lost 0 bases, the J end lost 5 bases, and 10 bases lay between the germline ends. The V gene's germline CDR1 is PRHDT and CDR2 FYEKMQ (reference sequence). The CDR3 coding sequence is TGTGCCAGCAGCTTAGGGGGAGCGGGTACTGAAGCTTTCTTT. Translated: CASSLGGAGTEAFF.

This clonotype turned up a few times. The chain joins TRBV6-1 to TRBJ2-3; D unresolved. Looked up from germline, CDR1 is MNHNS and CDR2 is SASEGT. This CDR3 comprises 11 residues. Trimming took 5 bases from V and 3 from J, leaving 3 bases between them. The DNA for the CDR3 is TGTGCCAGCAGTCATACAGATACGCAGTATTTT. Encoded protein: CASSHTDTQYF.

This chain links TRBV15 with TRBJ1-1; D unresolved. The V gene's germline CDR1 is LNHNV and CDR2 YYDKDF (reference sequence). This CDR3 is built from 15 residues. V shed 0 bases and J shed 1 base, with 9 bases lying between them. CDR3 coding DNA: TGTGCCACCAGCAGAGAGAAGGCACAGAACACTGAAGCTTTCTTT. Encoded protein: CATSREKAQNTEAFF. Full variable domain (missing parts from reference TRBV15 and TRBJ1-1): DAMVIQNPRYQVTQFGKPVTLSCSQTLNHNVMYWYQQKSSQAPKLLFHYYDKDFNNEADTPDNFQSRRPNTSFCFLDIRSPGLGDTAMYLCATSREKAQNTEAFFGQGTRLTVV.

The chain has TRBV7-9 and TRBJ1-1; D call uncertain. Trimming took 6 bases from V and 5 from J, leaving 7 bases between them. Germline CDR1 reads SEHNR; CDR2 reads FQNEAQ (reference sequence). This CDR3 spans 11 amino acids. The CDR3 loop is CASRQRTEAFF. CDR3 nucleotides: TGTGCCAGCAGACAGCGTACTGAAGCTTTCTTT. Based on the CDR3 plus reference TRBV7-9 and TRBJ1-1, the full variable domain is DTGVSQNPRHKITKRGQNVTFRCDPISEHNRLYWYRQTLGQGPEFLTYFQNEAQLEKSRLLSDRFSAERPKGSFSTLEIQRTEQGDSAMYLCASRQRTEAFFGQGTRLTVV.

This clonotype was observed at least ten times. The chain links TRBV19 to TRBJ2-7; D is perhaps TRBD1 (7 bases). The V end lost 5 bases, the J end lost 3 bases, and 14 bases lay between the germline ends. The length of the CDR3 is 14 residues. Germline V gene data show CDR1 as LNHDA and CDR2 as SQIVND (reference sequence). CDR3 in DNA: TGTGCCAGTAGTCAGGGGGGCGAGTACTACGAGCAGTACTTC. It translates to CASSQGGEYYEQYF.

This chain links TRBV15 with TRBJ2-5; no definite D call. Germline lookup yields CDR1 LNHNV and CDR2 YYDKDF (reference sequence). The CDR3 covers 13 residues. Trimming took 0 bases from V and 5 from J, leaving 7 bases between them. CDR3 region: CATSRDFRETQYF. CDR3 in DNA: TGTGCCACCAGCAGAGACTTCCGGGAGACCCAGTACTTC.

The chain is built from TRBV9 and TRBJ2-5, with 9 bases matching TRBD2. V gave up 3 bases and J gave up 5 bases; unmatched junction bases: 8. Germline values: CDR1 SGDLS, CDR2 YYNGEE. This CDR3 spans 15 amino acids. As DNA, the CDR3 is TGTGCCAGCAGCGGGGGGGCGGGGGGGCGGGAGACCCAGTACTTC. Translating it yields CASSGGAGGRETQYF.

V usage is TRBV6-5 and J usage is TRBJ1-2; TRBD1 aligns across 8 bases. J gave up 2 bases and V 5 bases, and 7 bases lay outside the gene matches. CDR3 length: 15 amino acids. Germline CDR1 and CDR2: MNHEY and SVGAGI. The CDR3 reads CASSGQGHNNYGYTF. Here the CDR3 DNA reads TGTGCCAGCAGTGGACAGGGACACAACAACTATGGCTACACCTTC.

V is TRBV20-1 and J is TRBJ1-1; unclear D gene. Germline V lookup: CDR1 DFQATT, CDR2 SNEGSKA (reference sequence). The CDR3 has 13 amino acids. Trimming stripped 5 bases from V and 6 bases from J, with 16 bases between. The CDR3 protein is CSAPFEGCAEAFF. The CDR3 DNA reads as TGCAGTGCTCCGTTTGAGGGATGTGCTGAAGCTTTCTTT.

Many counts were recorded for this clonotype. Sequence at one end of the junction differs from germline and may be a read error. The chain carries TRBV20-1 and TRBJ2-1; 8 bases agree with TRBD2. This CDR3 is 14 amino acids long. CDR1 and CDR2 from the germline V gene are DFQATT and SNEGSKA (reference sequence). CDR3 DNA: TGCAGTGTCACGTGGCGGGGGGTCTACAATGAACAGTTCTTC. It yields the protein CSVTWRGVYNEQFF.

In its sample, this clonotype was seen many times. J is TRBJ2-2 and V is TRBV12-3 or TRBV12-4; TRBD1 is a possible D gene (6 bases). V lost 6 bases and J 0 bases, leaving 17 bases between the germline ends. The CDR3 runs 17 residues. The CDR3 nucleotides read TGTGCCAGCAGCCGAAGCATCGGACAGACGAACACCGGGGAGCTGTTTTTT. This sequence encodes CASSRSIGQTNTGELFF.

V gene TRBV15 combines with J gene TRBJ1-1; D is perhaps TRBD1 (5 bases). The CDR3 loop spans 17 amino acids. V lost 1 base to trimming and J lost 3 bases, with 18 bases between them. Germline loops: CDR1 LNHNV, CDR2 YYDKDF (reference sequence). The CDR3 DNA follows: TGTGCCACCAGCAGAGGTGGGATGGAGGGGCGGCACACTGAAGCTTTCTTT. Encoded protein: CATSRGGMEGRHTEAFF. Full variable domain (missing parts from reference TRBV15 and TRBJ1-1): DAMVIQNPRYQVTQFGKPVTLSCSQTLNHNVMYWYQQKSSQAPKLLFHYYDKDFNNEADTPDNFQSRRPNTSFCFLDIRSPGLGDTAMYLCATSRGGMEGRHTEAFFGQGTRLTVV.

This clonotype appeared once. The rearrangement uses TRBV27 and TRBJ1-1; D is perhaps TRBD1 (6 bases). The V end was cut by 0 bases, the J end by 11 bases, with 13 bases between. The germline V gene encodes CDR1 MNHEY and CDR2 SMNVEV (reference sequence). CDR3 length: 13 residues. CDR3 DNA sequence: TGTGCCAGCAGTTTATCGATCAGGGGAGAGGCTTTCTTT. This codes for CASSLSIRGEAFF.

This clonotype was counted only a few times. CDR3 sequence reads: CASSISANQPQHF. CDR3 coding DNA: TGTGCCAGTAGTATTTCGGCCAATCAGCCCCAGCATTTT. The genes are TRBV19 and TRBJ1-5; no clear D. The CDR3 contains 13 residues. The germline V gene has CDR1 LNHDA and CDR2 SQIVND (reference sequence). Trimming removed 3 bases at V and 3 bases at J, with 6 bases between. Complete variable domain (other parts from reference TRBV19 and TRBJ1-5): DGGITQSPKYLFRKEGQNVTLSCEQNLNHDAMYWYRQDPGQGLRLIYYSQIVNDFQKGDIAEGYSVSREKKESFPLTVTSAQKNPTAFYLCASSISANQPQHFGDGTRLSIL.

CDR3 in amino acids: CATSTKTGIGAEKLFF. CDR3 sequence (DNA): TGTGCCACCAGCACCAAGACAGGAATTGGCGCTGAAAAACTGTTTTTT. This rearrangement joins TRBV15 to TRBJ1-4; D possibly corresponds to TRBD1 (6 bases). CDR1 LNHNV and CDR2 YYDKDF come from the germline V gene (reference sequence). This CDR3 spans 16 amino acids. Trimming left V 4 bases short and J 7 bases short, with 19 bases between.

This clonotype was seen only a few times. The chain carries TRBV10-3 and TRBJ1-2; no clear D. V was trimmed by 6 bases and J by 3 bases, leaving 14 bases between them. Germline V gives CDR1 ENHRY, CDR2 SYGVKD. CDR3 length: 14 residues. The CDR3 sequence is CAIRSGSDYYGYTF. Here the CDR3 DNA reads TGTGCCATCAGGAGTGGGTCGGATTACTATGGCTACACCTTC.

The chain recombines TRBV11-2 with TRBJ1-5; D unclear. V shed 6 bases and J shed 6 bases, with 15 bases lying between them. Germline V gives CDR1 SGHAT, CDR2 FQNNGV. The CDR3 runs 14 residues. CDR3 amino acids: CASSFSGSSQPQHF. In DNA form, the CDR3 reads TGTGCCAGCAGTTTCTCCGGCTCTAGTCAGCCCCAGCATTTT.

The chain joins TRBV24-1 to TRBJ1-2, with D possibly being TRBD1 (6 bases). This CDR3 contains 14 residues. The V end was cut by 1 base, the J end by 6 bases, with 11 bases between. Germline CDR1 is KGHDR and CDR2 is SFDVKD. The CDR3 loop reads CATSDFLGADGYTF. The CDR3 nucleotides read TGTGCCACCAGTGATTTTTTGGGGGCGGATGGCTACACCTTC.

This chain joins TRBV4-1 and TRBJ2-7; 11 nucleotides line up with TRBD2. This CDR3 comprises 16 residues. The germline V gene has CDR1 MGHRA and CDR2 YSYEKL. V gave up 4 bases and J gave up 3 bases; unmatched junction bases: 8. The CDR3 bases are TGCGCCAGCAGCCTCCTAGCGGGGGGTAGTGTCTACGAGCAGTACTTC. The encoded protein is CASSLLAGGSVYEQYF.

This clonotype has at least ten counts. V gene TRBV4-1 combines with J gene TRBJ1-1; 7 positions match TRBD1. Germline V lookup: CDR1 MGHRA, CDR2 YSYEKL. This CDR3 region has 15 residues. V trimming: 0 bases; J trimming: 3 bases; junction bases outside the gene matches: 4. CDR3 sequence (DNA): TGCGCCAGCAGCCAAGAAGGGGGCGCATACACTGAAGCTTTCTTT. Its protein product is CASSQEGGAYTEAFF.

This clonotype was seen ten or more times. This chain connects TRBV6-2 or TRBV6-3 to TRBJ2-7, with D tentatively TRBD1 (6 bases). CDR1 and CDR2 (germline): MNHEY, SVGEGT. The CDR3 consists of 16 residues. Trimming removed 0 bases from V and 0 bases from J, with 12 bases in between. CDR3 coding DNA: TGTGCCAGCAGTTACTCCATTCGGGACAACTCCTACGAGCAGTACTTC. Translation: CASSYSIRDNSYEQYF.

This chain uses TRBV9 with TRBJ2-7; 10 bases agree with TRBD1. The CDR3 is 15 residues long. Germline CDR1 SGDLS, CDR2 YYNGEE. V was clipped by 0 bases and J by 5 bases; unmatched bases: 5. This CDR3 reads CASSVGTGGTHEQYF. The CDR3 coding sequence is TGTGCCAGCAGCGTAGGGACAGGGGGTACCCACGAGCAGTACTTC.

The chain joins TRBV10-3 to TRBJ1-6; 7 bases are a match to TRBD1. The V segment lost 6 bases and the J segment 5 bases; nucleotides outside the gene matches: 4. Germline CDR1 is ENHRY and CDR2 is SYGVKD. CDR3 length: 14 residues. CDR3 DNA sequence: TGTGCCATCAGGGGGACAGCTAATAATTCACCCCTCCACTTT. Amino acid sequence: CAIRGTANNSPLHF.

The chain employs TRBV7-2 and TRBJ2-1; the match to TRBD2 covers 7 bases. The germline CDR1 and CDR2 sequences are SGHTA and FQGNSA. The CDR3 is 17 amino acids. V shed 0 bases and J 4 bases; nucleotides not matched to a gene: 9. Written as DNA, the CDR3 is TGTGCCAGCAGCTTAGCTGAGTGGGAGGGCCGGTACAATGAGCAGTTCTTC. It yields the protein CASSLAEWEGRYNEQFF.

As for this clonotype: A single base separates this from a much larger clone, so it may be a read error. It is likely a read error, because the conserved phenylalanine at the end of the CDR3 is missing. The genes are TRBV11-2 and TRBJ1-4; 8 nucleotides line up with TRBD1. The CDR3 is 13 residues long. Germline CDR1 SGHAT, CDR2 FQNNGV. In nucleotides, the CDR3 is TGCGCCAGCAGCGCCGACAGGGGTGAAAAACTGTTTCTT. Translating it yields CASSADRGEKLFL.

J is TRBJ1-5 and V is TRBV2; D might be TRBD1 (5 bases). The V end lost 4 bases, the J end lost 7 bases, and 8 bases lay between the germline ends. The CDR3 is made up of 12 amino acids. CDR1 is SNHLY and CDR2 is FYNNEI in the germline V gene. This chain's CDR3 is CASSVRDQPQHF. CDR3 bases: TGTGCCAGCAGTGTGAGGGACCAGCCCCAGCATTTT.

The chain carries TRBV20-1 and TRBJ2-7; the D is unclear. The CDR3 is 12 amino acids. Trimming cost V 7 bases and J 0 bases, with 10 bases left between them. Germline V CDR1 and CDR2: DFQATT, SNEGSKA (reference sequence). CDR3 bases: TGCAGTGGAGCCTTAAGCTCCTACGAGCAGTACTTC. This sequence encodes CSGALSSYEQYF.

This rearrangement joins TRBV5-1 to TRBJ1-1; D unclear. Trimming took 0 bases from V and 5 from J, leaving 5 bases between them. Germline loops: CDR1 SGHRS, CDR2 YFSETQ. The CDR3 is 12 amino acids. The DNA for the CDR3 is TGCGCCAGCAGCTTGGTGGAAACTGAAGCTTTCTTT. Residues: CASSLVETEAFF.